The 14 T cell receptor beta chains presented below share a single source sample, sequenced in a study of T cells in Graves' hyperthyroidism and ophthalmopathy. Amplified regions were TCR beta CDR3 sequences from RNA transcripts. Using the HTBI primer set, a first-round RT-PCR was run on the TCR CDR3. In TCRdb, the multiplex PCR reads were re-called with MiXCR into one record per CDR3 protein. The sample shows about 130,000 distinct CDR3 sequences, less than 25% of them seen only once. The source material was blood. The receptors here all came from a woman aged 45-65 years with Graves' hyperthyroidism that later progressed to Graves' ophthalmopathy.

This clonotype was recorded at least ten times. This chain uses TRBV6-1 with TRBJ1-5, with 9 positions matching TRBD1. The CDR3 is 14 amino acids. Germline V gene sequence: CDR1 MNHNS, CDR2 SASEGT. The V segment lost 7 bases and the J segment 4 bases; nucleotides outside the gene matches: 5. The CDR3 sequence is CASKPGTGNQPQHF. For the CDR3, the DNA is TGTGCCAGCAAACCCGGGACAGGGAATCAGCCCCAGCATTTT.

This clonotype showed up many times. The CDR3 coding sequence is TGCAGCGTTGAGAGGGGACAGGGAGGGACCTACGAGCAGTACTTC. The encoded protein is CSVERGQGGTYEQYF. The chain couples TRBV29-1 to TRBJ2-7, with 9 positions matching TRBD1. Germline V lookup: CDR1 SQVTM, CDR2 ANQGSEA. V shed 3 bases, J shed 2 bases, and the junction held 8 bases outside the gene matches. The CDR3 covers 15 residues.

Ten or more counts support this clonotype. This chain connects TRBV24-1 to TRBJ2-5; 12 bases are shared with TRBD1. This CDR3 is built from 18 residues. Germline trimming cut 3 bases from V and 5 bases from J; bases unmatched to any gene: 12. Germline CDR1 and CDR2: KGHDR and SFDVKD. The CDR3 loop is CATSDRLPGQGAGETQYF. The CDR3 nucleotides read TGTGCCACCAGTGATCGACTACCGGGACAGGGGGCTGGGGAGACCCAGTACTTC.

This clonotype was picked up many times. J is TRBJ1-2 and V is TRBV20-1, with 8 positions matching TRBD1. Germline V gene data show CDR1 as DFQATT and CDR2 as SNEGSKA (reference sequence). The CDR3 has 15 residues. Written as DNA, the CDR3 is TGCAGCCCTACCCCCGGGACAGGAAGAAACTATGGCTACACCTTC. Residues: CSPTPGTGRNYGYTF.

This clonotype has a handful of counts. This sequence joins TRBV7-9 and TRBJ2-2; D uncertain. The CDR3 length is 14 residues. V was trimmed by 1 base and J by 0 bases, leaving 3 bases between them. CDR1 SEHNR and CDR2 FQNEAQ come from the germline V gene (reference sequence). The CDR3 region is CASSLEANTGELFF. In DNA form, the CDR3 reads TGTGCCAGCAGCTTAGAGGCGAACACCGGGGAGCTGTTTTTT.

This clonotype was counted ten times or more. The chain recombines TRBV6-1 with TRBJ2-1; TRBD2 agrees at 13 bases. This CDR3 has 19 residues. V gave up 6 bases and J gave up 0 bases; unmatched junction bases: 11. Germline V CDR1 and CDR2: MNHNS, SASEGT. The CDR3 DNA sequence: TGTGCCAGCAGCTCAACTAGCGGGAGGGCCCCCCGCTCCTACAATGAGCAGTTCTTC. It translates to CASSSTSGRAPRSYNEQFF.

The V call is TRBV3-1, the J call TRBJ2-3; TRBD2 matches 9 bases. With 1 base clipped from V and 2 bases from J, the junction kept 7 bases outside the gene matches. CDR1 LGHDT and CDR2 YNNKEL come from the germline V gene (reference sequence). The CDR3 sequence is 17 residues long. CDR3 nucleotides: TGTGCCAGCAGCCAAGCATCTAGCGGGGTGATCACAGATACGCAGTATTTT. It specifies CASSQASSGVITDTQYF.

There are many counts of this clonotype. The J gene is TRBJ1-2, the V gene TRBV20-1; perhaps TRBD1 as D (5 bases). CDR1 is DFQATT and CDR2 is SNEGSKA in the germline V gene (reference sequence). The CDR3 sequence is 13 residues long. V lost 0 bases and J 4 bases, leaving 9 bases between the germline ends. DNA of the CDR3: TGCAGTGCTAGAGAACAGGTTAGCTATGGCTACACCTTC. It codes for CSAREQVSYGYTF.

This clonotype has ten or more counts. The V and J genes are TRBV5-1 and TRBJ1-2; maybe TRBD1 (6 bases). Deletions cut 2 bases from V and 8 bases from J, with 19 bases between. The CDR3 runs 15 residues. CDR1 SGHRS and CDR2 YFSETQ come from the germline V gene. The CDR3 DNA is TGCGCCAGCAGCTTCGCACAGGGCTCTATGTCCGGCTACACCTTC. Translation: CASSFAQGSMSGYTF. Variable domain in full (rest from reference TRBV5-1 and TRBJ1-2): KAGVTQTPRYLIKTRGQQVTLSCSPISGHRSVSWYQQTPGQGLQFLFEYFSETQRNKGNFPGRFSGRQFSNSRSEMNVSTLELGDSALYLCASSFAQGSMSGYTFGSGTRLTVV.

This clonotype appeared many times. The V call is TRBV27, the J call TRBJ1-5; no definite D call. Trimming shortened V by 4 bases and J by 4 bases, and 5 bases separated the two germline ends. From germline, CDR1 is MNHEY and CDR2 SMNVEV (reference sequence). This CDR3 contains 12 residues. CDR3 bases: TGTGCCAGCAGTTCGCCGAATCAGCCCCAGCATTTT. It encodes CASSSPNQPQHF.

Only a few counts were recorded for this clonotype. The J gene is TRBJ1-5, the V gene TRBV7-8; a possible D gene is TRBD1 (6 bases). This CDR3 comprises 15 residues. Germline values: CDR1 SGHVS, CDR2 FQNEAQ. Trimming took 1 base from V and 6 from J, leaving 13 bases between them. The CDR3 here is CASSLVRGNSQPQHF. CDR3 coding DNA: TGTGCCAGCAGCTTAGTCAGGGGTAACTCTCAGCCCCAGCATTTT.

Ten or more counts support this clonotype. This chain links TRBV7-9 with TRBJ2-2; D is unclear. V was shortened by 5 bases and J by 5 bases, with 12 bases between the two germline ends. The germline gives CDR1 SEHNR, CDR2 FQNEAQ (reference sequence). The CDR3 length is 14 residues. The CDR3 nucleotides read TGTGCCAGCAGCCCGAGCATCTGGACCGGGGAGCTGTTTTTT. Translating gives CASSPSIWTGELFF.

The V and J genes are TRBV18 and TRBJ1-1; 8 bases align to TRBD1. Germline trimming cut 3 bases from V and 1 base from J; bases unmatched to any gene: 1. The length of the CDR3 is 14 residues. Germline assignment: CDR1 KGHSH and CDR2 LQKENI. The CDR3 sequence: CASSPGQANTEAFF. The CDR3 nucleotides read TGTGCCAGCTCACCGGGACAGGCGAACACTGAAGCTTTCTTT.

This clonotype appeared many times. The chain combines TRBV18 with TRBJ2-7; D perhaps matches TRBD2 (5 bases). V dropped 3 bases and J dropped 5 bases, with 17 bases sitting between them. The CDR3 is 15 amino acids. The germline V gene has CDR1 KGHSH and CDR2 LQKENI. The CDR3 protein is CASSPIGLATHEQYF. The CDR3 DNA follows: TGTGCCAGCTCACCGATAGGACTTGCCACACACGAGCAGTACTTC.